The next 22 T cell receptor beta chains were all read from a single sample in a study of CD8+ T cells in alopecia areata. About 5 patients' sorted CD4+ cells yielded CD25+CD127- cells. RNA extraction was followed by reverse transcription into cDNA, which acted as the sequencing template. Profiled with immunoSEQ multiplex PCR; TCRdb holds only in-frame clones, not every one. The table lists about 19,000 clones, roughly 60% of them singletons. Input material: CD4+ Tregs sorted from blood. The receptors were sampled from a human donor with alopecia areata.

The chain has TRBV10-2 and TRBJ2-5, with TRBD2 matching over 8 bases. The trim removed 11 bases at V and 2 bases at J, leaving 7 bases unmatched. Germline V CDR1 and CDR2: WSHSY, SAAADI. This CDR3 comprises 13 residues. This CDR3 reads CASRAGGQETQYF. CDR3 in DNA: TGCGCCTCACGGGCGGGAGGACAAGAGACCCAGTACTTC.

V gene TRBV5-1 combines with J gene TRBJ2-1; D possibly corresponds to TRBD2 (7 bases). Between the trimmed V and J ends, which lost 0 bases and 9 bases, there was a span of 10 bases. Germline CDR1 is SGHRS and CDR2 is YFSETQ. The CDR3 spans 13 residues. The CDR3 loop reads CASSLAGEGEQFF. DNA of the CDR3: TGCGCCAGCAGCTTGGCAGGGGAGGGTGAGCAGTTCTTC.

This chain connects TRBV7-9 to TRBJ2-1; TRBD2 might be the D (7 bases). The length of the CDR3 is 16 residues. V gave up 2 bases and J gave up 8 bases, with 19 bases separating them. The germline V gene encodes CDR1 SEHNR and CDR2 FQNEAQ (reference sequence). CDR3 sequence (DNA): TGTGCCAGCAGCTTATTGGATGGGGGGGCGACGGATGAGCAGTTCTTC. It encodes CASSLLDGGATDEQFF.

The chain carries TRBV15 and TRBJ2-6, with unresolved D. CDR1 and CDR2 (germline): LNHNV, YYDKDF (reference sequence). V lost 1 base and J 2 bases, leaving 9 bases between the germline ends. CDR3 length: 16 amino acids. The DNA for the CDR3 is TGTGCCACCAGCAGAGTCCTCACCACTGGGGCCAACGTCCTGACTTTC. This translates into CATSRVLTTGANVLTF.

The gene calls are TRBV5-6 and TRBJ2-7; 11 bases match TRBD2. The CDR3 spans 14 residues. V shed 5 bases and J 3 bases; nucleotides not matched to a gene: 4. Germline V lookup: CDR1 SGHDT, CDR2 YYEEEE. The CDR3 bases are TGTGCCAGCAGAAAGGGACTAGCGGACTACGAGCAGTACTTC. It specifies CASRKGLADYEQYF.

The gene calls are TRBV7-6 and TRBJ2-7; D gene uncertain. Germline V lookup: CDR1 SGHVS, CDR2 FNYEAQ. The CDR3 runs 15 residues. Trimming shortened V by 5 bases and J by 3 bases, and 17 bases separated the two germline ends. CDR3 amino acids: CASSPRGRASYEQYF. The CDR3 nucleotides read TGTGCCAGCAGCCCCCGTGGACGGGCAAGCTACGAGCAGTACTTC.

The J gene is TRBJ1-2, the V gene TRBV28, with D perhaps matching TRBD1 (6 bases). CDR1 and CDR2 (germline): MDHEN, SYDVKM. Between the trimmed V and J ends, which lost 10 bases and 4 bases, there was a span of 16 bases. This CDR3 spans 13 amino acids. CDR3 residues: CATQGNPFYGYTF. The CDR3 DNA is TGTGCCACCCAGGGGAACCCTTTCTATGGCTACACCTTC.

This clone was seen only once. This rearrangement joins TRBV9 to TRBJ2-7, with TRBD1 matching 9 bases. Trimming took 0 bases from V and 3 from J; bases not matched to a gene: 7. From germline, CDR1 is SGDLS and CDR2 YYNGEE. This CDR3 comprises 16 residues. CDR3 DNA: TGTGCCAGCAGCGTAGGCCCGGGACAGGGTATCTACGAGCAGTACTTC. Its translation: CASSVGPGQGIYEQYF.

The genes are TRBV6-5 and TRBJ2-7; no firm D call. The CDR3 has 12 residues. Germline assignment: CDR1 MNHEY and CDR2 SVGAGI. Trimming cost V 6 bases and J 3 bases, with 9 bases left between them. In DNA, the CDR3 is TGTGCCAGCAGGGCCGAGAGCTACGAGCAGTACTTC. The encoded protein is CASRAESYEQYF.

This clone was picked up one time. In DNA form, the CDR3 reads TGTGCCAGCAGCTCCGACCTAGTCCCCGAAGAGACCCAGTACTTC. Protein product: CASSSDLVPEETQYF. This chain joins TRBV5-6 and TRBJ2-5, with no clear D. Germline-derived CDR1 and CDR2 are SGHDT and YYEEEE. Trimming stripped 3 bases from V and 3 bases from J, with 15 bases between. The CDR3 has 15 residues. The variable domain in full, completed from reference TRBV5-6 and TRBJ2-5, reads DAGVTQSPTHLIKTRGQQVTLRCSPKSGHDTVSWYQQALGQGPQFIFQYYEEEERQRGNFPDRFSGHQFPNYSSELNVNALLLGDSALYLCASSSDLVPEETQYFGPGTRLLVL.

V is TRBV29-1 and J is TRBJ1-2; D gene uncertain. The CDR3 spans 13 residues. V was trimmed by 1 base and J by 2 bases, leaving 8 bases between them. Per germline, CDR1 SQVTM and CDR2 ANQGSEA. CDR3 protein: CSVEGGGNYGYTF. CDR3 DNA: TGCAGCGTTGAAGGGGGAGGGAACTATGGCTACACCTTC.

The rearrangement joins TRBV5-4 to TRBJ2-5; tentatively, D is TRBD1 or TRBD2 (6 bases each). CDR1 SGHNT and CDR2 YYREEE come from the germline V gene (reference sequence). Trimming left V 4 bases short and J 5 bases short, with 12 bases between. There are 13 residues in the CDR3. This chain's CDR3 is CASSPRGGETQYF. The CDR3 DNA follows: TGTGCCAGCAGCCCGCGAGGGGGGGAGACCCAGTACTTC.

The V and J genes are TRBV7-8 and TRBJ1-3, with TRBD1 matching over 7 bases. The CDR3 loop spans 16 amino acids. Germline V gene data show CDR1 as SGHVS and CDR2 as FQNEAQ. V dropped 5 bases and J dropped 4; count of bases not matched to a gene: 11. The CDR3 protein is CASSLVTGRGGNTIYF. Here the CDR3 DNA reads TGTGCCAGCAGCCTAGTGACAGGGCGAGGCGGAAACACCATATATTTT.

The V call is TRBV7-2, the J call TRBJ2-5, with 8 positions matching TRBD2. Germline trimming cut 1 base from V and 4 bases from J; bases unmatched to any gene: 2. Germline assignment: CDR1 SGHTA and CDR2 FQGNSA. The CDR3 spans 14 residues. CDR3 nucleotide sequence: TGTGCCAGCAGCTTAGGGCTAGCGGGAGAGACCCAGTACTTC. Translating it yields CASSLGLAGETQYF.

This clone came up a few times. This chain links TRBV19 with TRBJ2-1; D uncertain. The germline V gene has CDR1 LNHDA and CDR2 SQIVND (reference sequence). The CDR3 consists of 13 residues. V was trimmed by 6 bases and J by 9 bases, leaving 15 bases between them. This CDR3 reads CASSSAPAGEQFF. CDR3 coding DNA: TGTGCCAGTAGCAGTGCCCCGGCAGGTGAGCAGTTCTTC.

This clone was seen just once. The chain joins TRBV6-5 to TRBJ1-2; 8 bases are a match to TRBD1. The CDR3 length is 15 residues. Per germline, CDR1 MNHEY and CDR2 SVGAGI. The junction had 12 bases not matched to a gene; V was cut back by 8 bases and J by 4 bases. CDR3 in amino acids: CASRPGQGVPYGYTF. The CDR3, as DNA: TGTGCCAGCCGACCCGGACAGGGAGTCCCCTATGGCTACACCTTC.

The chain recombines TRBV6-6 with TRBJ2-5; TRBD1 is a possible D gene (5 bases). Trimming removed 0 bases from V and 5 bases from J, with 13 bases in between. Germline values: CDR1 MNHNY, CDR2 SVGAGI (reference sequence). The CDR3 contains 15 residues. The CDR3 reads CASSYSQAQEETQYF. The CDR3 DNA follows: TGTGCCAGCAGTTACTCACAGGCCCAAGAGGAGACCCAGTACTTC.

The rearrangement joins TRBV5-4 to TRBJ2-4; D remains ambiguous. Trimming stripped 2 bases from V and 9 bases from J, with 18 bases between. Germline V gene lookup returns CDR1 SGHNT and CDR2 YYREEE (reference sequence). CDR3 size: 15 residues. The CDR3 reads CASSLYSVRASIQYF. The CDR3 DNA follows: TGTGCCAGCAGCTTATACAGCGTGCGTGCTAGCATTCAGTACTTC.

This clone was counted between two and nine times. This sequence joins TRBV28 and TRBJ2-6, with D maybe TRBD1 (5 bases). V was cut by 5 bases and J by 0 bases, with 17 bases left in between. This CDR3 is built from 18 residues. Germline V gene sequence: CDR1 MDHEN, CDR2 SYDVKM. In nucleotides, the CDR3 is TGTGCCAGCAGTACCCTAGACAGCTTCATCTCTGGGGCCAACGTCCTGACTTTC. Protein product: CASSTLDSFISGANVLTF.

V gene TRBV5-1 combines with J gene TRBJ2-7; 8 nucleotides agree with TRBD2. Losses at the gene ends were 4 bases for V and 3 bases for J; bases not matched to a gene: 6. CDR1 and CDR2 from the germline V gene are SGHRS and YFSETQ. This CDR3 has 14 amino acids. In nucleotides, the CDR3 is TGCGCCAGCAGCCTCGGGAGGGGAGGCTACGAGCAGTACTTC. Its translation is CASSLGRGGYEQYF.

This clone was detected only once. The chain uses TRBV5-1 and TRBJ1-1; D may be TRBD1 (6 bases). The CDR3 has 16 amino acids. Germline V gene data show CDR1 as SGHRS and CDR2 as YFSETQ. Trimming removed 4 bases from V and 0 bases from J, with 16 bases in between. CDR3: CASSAQDRILNTEAFF. The CDR3 DNA reads TGCGCCAGCAGCGCCCAAGACAGGATACTGAACACTGAAGCTTTCTTT.

The V gene is TRBV11-2, the J gene TRBJ2-1, with 9 nucleotides matching TRBD2. Looked up from germline, CDR1 is SGHAT and CDR2 is FQNNGV. The CDR3 runs 15 residues. The J segment lost 6 bases and the V segment lost 5 bases, leaving 8 bases of the junction unmatched. The DNA for the CDR3 is TGTGCCAGCAGCCTCCTTAGCGGGAGAGGCAATGAGCAGTTCTTC. Its protein product is CASSLLSGRGNEQFF.